This record concerns one T cell receptor (beta chain) sequence. The table lists this clone with a few counts. It lacks a known antigen. Per-base quality was not reported, and no clone a single base away is much larger than it. This entry belongs to a study of CD8+ T cells in alopecia areata (dated by TCRdb to 2017 to 2018). About the full investigation: Treated patients were enrolled in an open-label pilot trial of oral tofacitinib at 5 to 10 mg twice daily for moderate-to-severe alopecia areata. To study T cell clonal expansion in alopecia areata, the researchers applied high-throughput TCRbeta sequencing to both the C3H/HeJ mouse model and human patients. RNA was obtained with the PAXgene miRNA kit for fixed scalp, the miRNeasy kit for PBMCs, and the RNeasy kit for mouse skin. Biopsies were taken from tofacitinib-treated patients at baseline and again at 4 and 24 weeks into treatment, and several of those patients also had a later scalp biopsy. Clonality in the scalp was compared among normal scalp (n=4), patchy alopecia areata scalp (n=8), and alopecia totalis/universalis scalp (n=8). In humans, TCRbeta sequencing was performed on scalp tissue and on sorted CD4+ and CD8+ peripheral blood T cells from healthy controls and from patients with patchy or totalis/universalis alopecia areata. Patients stayed on tofacitinib for 6 to 18 months and then had 6 months of follow-up off drug so that delayed response and recurrence could be assessed. Amplification of TCRbeta CDR3 regions was done by immunoSEQ multiplex PCR using 35 Vbeta forward primers and 13 Jbeta reverse primers. In treated patients, disease severity was measured using the SALT score, which gives the percentage of scalp surface area affected.

General conclusions and limits of the study: Tofacitinib significantly decreased scalp clonality and the number of expanded CD8+ clones among the top 100 scalp clones. Because the treated cohort was small and had only one nonresponder, larger studies are needed to examine links between baseline CD8+ expansion and response. Lesional scalp, especially in alopecia totalis/universalis, showed higher clonality and more expanded CD8+ clones than normal scalp, suggesting antigenic drive. Shared TCR sequences between patients were less evident than in mice, which may be partly attributable to HLA diversity in the patient population. Unlike mouse skin, which is dominated by gammadelta T cells, normal human skin has resident alphabeta T cells that are also sequenced, and this complicates analysis of the scalp TCR repertoire. During tofacitinib treatment, many expanded lesional clones remained in scalp and blood, and this persistence may partly explain relapse after treatment is stopped.

The label giving this sample's treatment or condition can be read as: oral pan-JAK inhibitor, 5-10 mg twice daily. Lesional scalp punch biopsies and peripheral blood were obtained from alopecia areata patients. PBMCs were separated by density centrifugation and stained for CD3, CD4 and CD8, after which CD4+ and CD8+ T cells were sorted on a FACSAria. Counted from cysteine to phenylalanine, this CDR3 has 15 amino acids. Just the 45-base CDR3 DNA is kept, in frame starting at base 1. V loses 5 bases, J loses 2 bases, and the germline ends lie 14 bases apart. The germline V gene (reference sequence) yields PRHDT for CDR1 and FYEKMQ for CDR2. The library came from the immunoSEQ multiplex PCR assay. To provide template for TCR sequencing, every sample had RNA extracted and reverse transcribed into cDNA. SuperScript III was used for first-strand cDNA synthesis, primed with a 2:1 mix of oligo-dT and random hexamers. A synthetic immune receptor repertoire was used to measure amplification bias, and any remaining bias was corrected computationally. The source study handled its data this way. Raw reads were preprocessed to remove errors, and CDR3 was defined by IMGT conventions from the conserved cysteine to phenylalanine. Clonality was computed as 1 minus the Shannon entropy, with the entropy normalized by log2 of the number of productive unique TCRs. Scalp TCRbeta sequences were cross-referenced with sorted blood CD4 and CD8 repertoires so that the CD4 or CD8 identity of scalp clones could be inferred. The clones in this table, taken by TCRdb from immuneACCESS, are in-frame only. Not every clone is retained; where verified, under half of the shortfall comes from an unresolved V gene, and the cause of the rest is unknown. V and J calls and clone size follow that table, whereas D and trimming were derived from the DNA. A total of approximately 220,000 clones appear in this sample, less than 45% of them only once. The top ten constitute 0.48% of the sample.

The sequence is built from TRBV13 and TRBJ2-3; the D gene is perhaps TRBD2, from 6 matching bases. The source is a human donor with alopecia areata. This material consisted of CD4+ T cells sorted from blood, taken between weeks 30 and 35, from a patient treated with tofacitinib. The CDR3 protein is CASSPSAQNTDTQYF. The DNA sequence reads TGTGCCAGCAGCCCTAGCGCGCAAAACACAGATACGCAGTATTTT.